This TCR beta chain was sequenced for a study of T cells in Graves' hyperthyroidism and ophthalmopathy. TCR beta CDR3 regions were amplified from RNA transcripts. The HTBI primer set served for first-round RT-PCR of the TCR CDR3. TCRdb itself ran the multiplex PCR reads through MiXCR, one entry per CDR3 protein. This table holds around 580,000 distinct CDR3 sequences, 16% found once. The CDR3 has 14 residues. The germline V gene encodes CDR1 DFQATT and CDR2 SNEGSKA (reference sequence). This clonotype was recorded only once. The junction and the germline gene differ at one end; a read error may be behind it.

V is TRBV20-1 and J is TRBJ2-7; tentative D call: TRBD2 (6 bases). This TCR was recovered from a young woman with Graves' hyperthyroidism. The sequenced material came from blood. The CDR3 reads CSARGLRGYYEQCF. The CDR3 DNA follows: TGCAGTGCTAGGGGCCTGCGGGGCTACTACGAGCAGTGCTTC.